This T cell receptor beta chain was profiled in a study of T cell responses to AZD1222 COVID-19 vaccine. TCRdb's copy holds only in-frame clones and misses some; the assay was immunoSEQ multiplex PCR. The sample carries 100,000 to 150,000 clones, over 70% recorded once. The germline V gene encodes CDR1 SGHTA and CDR2 FQGNSA. V lost 6 bases, J lost 6 bases, and 9 bases stayed unmatched. CDR3 length: 15 residues. This clone was seen a handful of times. The source of this sequence is an adult in good health. This chain links TRBV7-2 with TRBJ1-5; 9 bases are a match to TRBD1. This sample comprised peripheral blood, obtained on day 0 of AZD1222 vaccination. The CDR3 DNA is TGTGCCAGCAGAGCCGGGACAGGGTCCGGTCAGCCCCAGCATTTT. Translating gives CASRAGTGSGQPQHF.